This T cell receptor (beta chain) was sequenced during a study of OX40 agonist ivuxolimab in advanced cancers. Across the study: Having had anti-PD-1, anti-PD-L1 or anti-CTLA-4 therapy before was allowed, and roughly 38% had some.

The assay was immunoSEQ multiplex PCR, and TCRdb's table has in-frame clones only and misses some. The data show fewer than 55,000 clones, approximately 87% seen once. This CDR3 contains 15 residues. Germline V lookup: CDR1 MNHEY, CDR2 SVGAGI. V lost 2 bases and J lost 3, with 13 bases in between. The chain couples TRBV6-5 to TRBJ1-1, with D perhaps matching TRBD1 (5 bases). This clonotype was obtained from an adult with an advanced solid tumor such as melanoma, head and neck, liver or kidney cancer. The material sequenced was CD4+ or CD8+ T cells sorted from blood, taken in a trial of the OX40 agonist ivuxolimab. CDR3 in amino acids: CASSYDQGMYTEAFF. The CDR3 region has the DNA TGTGCCAGCAGTTACGATCAGGGTATGTACACTGAAGCTTTCTTT.